The 16 T cell receptor beta chains presented below share a single source sample, sequenced in a study of high-grade serous ovarian cancer treatment subgroups. Tumor samples were taken before definitive surgery or chemotherapy. Some clones are missing from TCRdb's copy, which holds only in-frame ones; the method was immunoSEQ multiplex PCR. The table has thousands of clones, approximately 71% seen once. Specimen: tumor tissue. These receptors came from a human donor with high-grade serous ovarian cancer.

The rearrangement links TRBV6-4 to TRBJ2-1; the D gene is possibly TRBD1 (5 bases). Looked up from germline, CDR1 is MRHNA and CDR2 is SNTAGT. The CDR3 sequence is 16 residues long. Trimming left V 3 bases short and J 6 bases short, with 18 bases between. CDR3 coding DNA: TGTGCCAGCAGTGAGCAGGGTACGGCTAGTCCCAATGAGCAGTTCTTC. Its translation: CASSEQGTASPNEQFF.

The rearrangement uses TRBV7-9 and TRBJ1-1; perhaps TRBD1 as D (6 bases). This CDR3 spans 12 amino acids. The V and J ends lost 5 bases and 11 bases respectively, with 15 bases between them. Germline V gene lookup returns CDR1 SEHNR and CDR2 FQNEAQ (reference sequence). Written as DNA, the CDR3 is TGTGCCAGCAGCACCCGACCAGGGGCGGCTTTCTTT. This sequence encodes CASSTRPGAAFF. Together with reference TRBV7-9 and TRBJ1-1, the CDR3 gives the full variable domain: DTGVSQNPRHKITKRGQNVTFRCDPISEHNRLYWYRQTLGQGPEFLTYFQNEAQLEKSRLLSDRFSAERPKGSFSTLEIQRTEQGDSAMYLCASSTRPGAAFFGQGTRLTVV.

The chain recombines TRBV7-2 with TRBJ1-1, with 10 nucleotides matching TRBD1. CDR1 SGHTA and CDR2 FQGNSA come from the germline V gene. This CDR3 has 13 residues. Trimming took 5 bases from V and 7 from J; bases not matched to a gene: 4. CDR3 sequence: CASSRGTGDEAFF. The DNA for the CDR3 is TGTGCCAGCAGCCGTGGGACAGGGGATGAAGCTTTCTTT.

There are a few counts of this clone. V is TRBV29-1 and J is TRBJ1-2; the D is unclear. CDR1 SQVTM and CDR2 ANQGSEA come from the germline V gene. The CDR3 runs 13 residues. V dropped 2 bases and J dropped 5 bases, with 12 bases sitting between them. The DNA for the CDR3 is TGCAGCGTTGAATGGCAGCCCCTTTATGGCTACACCTTC. It yields the protein CSVEWQPLYGYTF.

CDR3 sequence (DNA): TGTGCCAGCAGCTTGAGGGGTCGGGAGGGAACCTATGGCTACACCTTC. Amino acid sequence: CASSLRGREGTYGYTF. V gene TRBV5-6 combines with J gene TRBJ1-2; D is possibly TRBD1 (5 bases). The V and J ends lost 1 base and 4 bases respectively, with 17 bases between them. The CDR3 contains 16 residues. The germline CDR1 and CDR2 sequences are SGHDT and YYEEEE.

This clone is medium-sized (0.01 to 0.1%) in the sample. V and J are TRBV11-2 and TRBJ1-5; D uncertain. Trimming took off 4 bases at V and 3 bases at J, with 7 bases between the two ends. Germline values: CDR1 SGHAT, CDR2 FQNNGV. The CDR3 is 13 amino acids. CDR3 sequence reads: CASSSSSNQPQHF. In DNA, the CDR3 is TGTGCCAGCAGCTCAAGCTCCAATCAGCCCCAGCATTTT.

Details on this clone: One junction end does not reproduce the germline sequence, and a read error may be involved. The V and J genes are TRBV9 and TRBJ1-2; D may be TRBD1 (5 bases). Germline V lookup: CDR1 SGDLS, CDR2 YYNGEE. The CDR3 contains 15 residues. The CDR3 nucleotides are TGTGCCAGCAGCGGAGTGGGTAGGGACCACTACGGCTACACCTTC. Protein sequence: CASSGVGRDHYGYTF.

V is TRBV9 and J is TRBJ2-7; D could derive from TRBD1 or TRBD2 (6 bases each). The CDR3 spans 14 residues. The germline V and J ends were trimmed by 0 bases and 4 bases, with 11 bases remaining between them. The germline gives CDR1 SGDLS, CDR2 YYNGEE. The CDR3 DNA sequence: TGTGCCAGCAGCGTAGCCGGGGGCCGTTACGAGCAGTACTTC. Its translation: CASSVAGGRYEQYF.

This chain connects TRBV27 to TRBJ1-1, with D unclear. This CDR3 has 15 amino acids. CDR1 and CDR2 (germline): MNHEY, SMNVEV (reference sequence). The V gene lost 6 bases and the J gene lost 1 base, with 15 bases spanning the gap. CDR3 DNA: TGTGCCAGCAGAACTCGTTTAGACGGGAACACTGAAGCTTTCTTT. Residues: CASRTRLDGNTEAFF.

V usage is TRBV6-1 and J usage is TRBJ2-1, with 7 positions matching TRBD2. This CDR3 comprises 13 residues. V trimming: 3 bases; J trimming: 7 bases; junction bases outside the gene matches: 3. Germline assignment: CDR1 MNHNS and CDR2 SASEGT. Here the CDR3 reads CASSERGWNEQFF. The DNA for the CDR3 is TGTGCCAGCAGTGAGCGGGGGTGGAATGAGCAGTTCTTC.

J is TRBJ1-5 and V is TRBV11-3; D remains unclear. The CDR3 sequence is 15 residues long. The germline CDR1 and CDR2 sequences are SGHNT and YENEEA. The V and J ends lost 6 bases and 2 bases respectively, with 14 bases between them. The CDR3 DNA reads TGTGCCAGCAGTATCGCCCCGGTGGGCAATCAGCCCCAGCATTTT. This translates into CASSIAPVGNQPQHF.

This chain connects TRBV11-3 to TRBJ1-3; TRBD1 is a possible D gene (6 bases). CDR3 length equals 16 residues. Germline values: CDR1 SGHNT, CDR2 YENEEA. The ends were cut back, 5 bases at V and 3 bases at J, with 17 bases in the middle. CDR3 sequence reads: CASSASPGQIGNTIYF. CDR3 DNA sequence: TGTGCCAGCAGCGCTAGCCCCGGACAGATTGGAAACACCATATATTTT. Drawing the rest from reference TRBV11-3 and TRBJ1-3, the complete variable domain is EAGVVQSPRYKIIEKKQPVAFWCNPISGHNTLYWYLQNLGQGPELLIRYENEEAVDDSQLPKDRFSAERLKGVDSTLKIQPAELGDSAVYLCASSASPGQIGNTIYFGEGSWLTVV.

The rearrangement joins TRBV7-2 to TRBJ1-1, with D possibly being TRBD1 (5 bases). Germline V gene sequence: CDR1 SGHTA, CDR2 FQGNSA. Trimming took 1 base from V and 1 from J, leaving 19 bases between them. The CDR3 is 18 residues long. CDR3 sequence reads: CASSLVSRLRGTNTEAFF. CDR3 coding DNA: TGTGCCAGCAGCTTAGTTTCTCGTCTTAGGGGTACGAACACTGAAGCTTTCTTT.

V gene TRBV6-6 combines with J gene TRBJ2-5, with TRBD1 identical over 9 bases. The J call may not be correct, given that the DNA end is closer to TRBJ2-7. Germline lookup yields CDR1 MNHNY and CDR2 SVGAGI (reference sequence). This CDR3 comprises 15 residues. The CDR3 nucleotides read TGTGCCAGCAGTCCCCCGGGACAGGGTAGTAACGAGCAGTACTTC. Translated, it gives CASSPPGQGSNEQYF.

This chain joins TRBV6-5 and TRBJ2-7; the D is unclear. The V gene's germline CDR1 is MNHEY and CDR2 SVGAGI. Trimming pared 0 bases from V and 2 bases from J, leaving 5 bases between. CDR3 length: 13 residues. The CDR3 is CASSYSGAYEQYF. CDR3 bases: TGTGCCAGCAGTTACTCTGGGGCCTACGAGCAGTACTTC.

This chain joins TRBV7-6 and TRBJ2-3, with TRBD2 matching 8 bases. Trimming cost V 5 bases and J 0 bases; bases outside gene matches: 4. There are 15 residues in the CDR3. Germline V gene lookup returns CDR1 SGHVS and CDR2 FNYEAQ. The CDR3 here is CASSAGGGSTDTQYF. For the CDR3, the DNA is TGTGCCAGCAGCGCCGGGGGGGGTAGCACAGATACGCAGTATTTT.